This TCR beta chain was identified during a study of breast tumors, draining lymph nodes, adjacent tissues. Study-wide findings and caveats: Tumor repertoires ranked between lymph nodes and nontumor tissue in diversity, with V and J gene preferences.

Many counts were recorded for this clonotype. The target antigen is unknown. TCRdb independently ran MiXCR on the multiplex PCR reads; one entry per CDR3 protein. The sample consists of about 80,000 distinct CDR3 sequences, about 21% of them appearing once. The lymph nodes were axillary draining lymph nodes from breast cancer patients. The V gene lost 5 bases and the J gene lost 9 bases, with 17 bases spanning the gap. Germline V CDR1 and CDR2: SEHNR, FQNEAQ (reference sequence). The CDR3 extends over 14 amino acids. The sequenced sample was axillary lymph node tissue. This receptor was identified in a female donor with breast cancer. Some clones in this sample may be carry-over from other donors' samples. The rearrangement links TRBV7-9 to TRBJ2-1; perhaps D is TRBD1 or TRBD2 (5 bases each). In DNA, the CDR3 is TGTGCCAGCAGCCCCGCCCGGGACGGCACTGAGCAGTTCTTC. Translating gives CASSPARDGTEQFF.